This TCR beta chain emerged from a study of CD8 T cells in Susac syndrome. CDR3 length: 12 residues. The trim removed 4 bases at V and 9 bases at J, leaving 4 bases unmatched. The germline V gene has CDR1 SGHNT and CDR2 YYREEE (reference sequence). Regarding this clonotype: Antigen unknown.

RNA in amounts of roughly 0.45 to 1 ug was reverse transcribed with random hexamers. MiXCR was run by TCRdb on the immunoSEQ multiplex PCR reads, yielding one entry per CDR3 protein. The sample has 75,000 to 95,000 distinct CDR3 sequences; about 95% are singletons. General study points: The study identified approximately sixteen and five Susac-specific public clones in total CD8+ and CD8+ TEMRA repertoires. Clonal expansion of Susac CD8+ cells peaked in TEMRA cells, and it also peaked in active patients.

Sequencing was performed on CD8+ T cells from PBMCs. The rearrangement links TRBV5-4 to TRBJ2-1; 7 bases agree with TRBD2. The sequence came from a human donor with Susac syndrome. CDR3 nucleotide sequence: TGTGCCAGCAGCCAGGGAGGGACTGAGCAGTTCTTC. It specifies CASSQGGTEQFF.